This T cell receptor (beta chain) emerged from a study of blood T cell repertoires in COVID-19. V lost 6 bases, J lost 4 bases, and 18 bases lay in between. This CDR3 is built from 16 residues. Germline CDR1 is ENHRY and CDR2 is SYGVKD. TCRdb keeps only in-frame clones here, not all; method: immunoSEQ multiplex PCR. The table includes 200,000 to 300,000 clones, less than 90% detected once. The sample taken for sequencing was peripheral blood. The chain uses TRBV10-3 and TRBJ2-2; D may be TRBD1 (6 bases). The TCR was taken from a man aged 30 to 45 with active or convalescent COVID-19. The CDR3 coding sequence is TGTGCCATCAGAGAGAACGAAGGACAGATCACCGGGGAGCTGTTTTTT. It encodes CAIRENEGQITGELFF.